This TCR beta chain stems from a study of blood T cell repertoires in COVID-19. Turning to the study itself: The samples span acute and convalescent COVID-19 from the United States, Italy and Spain. PBMCs, B-cell-depleted T cells, or T cells were the source of the cDNA or gDNA that made up the material.

Study processing details: Amplified reference gene primers provided the basis for estimating nucleated cell counts. Assay: immunoSEQ multiplex PCR; the TCRdb copy retains only in-frame clones and omits some. V and J calls plus clone size are reproduced from that table; the DNA served to infer D and trimming. The profile shows under 250,000 clones, 75% to 90% of them singletons. Trimming pared 6 bases from V and 4 bases from J, leaving 11 bases between. CDR3 length equals 13 residues. The material sequenced was peripheral blood. This TCR was sampled from a man in his forties with acute or convalescent COVID-19. The V and J genes are TRBV12-3 or TRBV12-4 and TRBJ2-3; D might be TRBD2 (5 bases). The CDR3 spells CASSPTGSDTQYF. For the CDR3, the DNA is TGTGCCAGCAGCCCAACGGGGTCAGATACGCAGTATTTT.